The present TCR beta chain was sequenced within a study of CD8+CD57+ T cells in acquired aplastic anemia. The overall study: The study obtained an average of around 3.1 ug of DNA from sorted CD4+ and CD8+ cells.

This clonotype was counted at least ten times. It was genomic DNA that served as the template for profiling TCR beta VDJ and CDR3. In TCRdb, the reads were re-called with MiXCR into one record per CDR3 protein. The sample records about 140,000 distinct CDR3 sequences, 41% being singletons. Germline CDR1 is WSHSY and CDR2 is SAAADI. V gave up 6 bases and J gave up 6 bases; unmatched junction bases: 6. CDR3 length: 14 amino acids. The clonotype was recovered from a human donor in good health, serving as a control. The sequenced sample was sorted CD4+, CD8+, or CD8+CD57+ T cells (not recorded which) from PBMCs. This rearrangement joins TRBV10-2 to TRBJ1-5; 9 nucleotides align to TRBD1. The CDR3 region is CASSTGGFGQPQHF. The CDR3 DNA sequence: TGCGCCAGCAGCACAGGGGGCTTTGGTCAGCCCCAGCATTTT.